This TCR beta chain was identified during a study of T cell responses to AZD1222 COVID-19 vaccine. Clones were read by immunoSEQ multiplex PCR, and TCRdb kept only the in-frame ones, dropping some. The table includes about 100,000 clones, more than 75% detected once. About this clone: Its antigen is not identified.

V lost 4 bases to trimming and J lost 4 bases, with 1 base between them. The CDR3 covers 11 residues. CDR1 is KGHSH, CDR2 LQKENI, per germline. Study-level findings and limits: Clonal diversity may have been underestimated in mostly white British donors.

This sequence joins TRBV18 and TRBJ2-2, with D hard to call. This TCR came from an adult who received the MenACWY meningococcal vaccine as a control. The input for sequencing was peripheral blood, taken 28 days after the second dose of the MenACWY control vaccine. This CDR3 reads CASSLTGELFF. The CDR3 nucleotides read TGTGCCAGCTCACTCACCGGGGAGCTGTTTTTT.